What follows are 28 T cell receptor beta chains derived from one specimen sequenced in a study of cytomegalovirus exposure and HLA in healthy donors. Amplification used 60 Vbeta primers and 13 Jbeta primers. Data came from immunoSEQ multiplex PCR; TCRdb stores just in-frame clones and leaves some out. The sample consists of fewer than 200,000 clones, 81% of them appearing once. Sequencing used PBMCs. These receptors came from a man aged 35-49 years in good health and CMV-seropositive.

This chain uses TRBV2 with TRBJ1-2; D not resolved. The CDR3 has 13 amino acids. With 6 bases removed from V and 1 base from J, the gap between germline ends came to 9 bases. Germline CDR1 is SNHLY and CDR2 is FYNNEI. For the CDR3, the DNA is TGTGCCAGCAGCGGAACAGTTAACTATGGCTACACCTTC. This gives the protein CASSGTVNYGYTF.

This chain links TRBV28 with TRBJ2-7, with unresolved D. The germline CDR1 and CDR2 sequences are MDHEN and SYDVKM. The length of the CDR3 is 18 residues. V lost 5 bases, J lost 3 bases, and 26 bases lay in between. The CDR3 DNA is TGTGCCAGCAGTCCCGCGAGTGGTCGGCTAGGCCTTTACTACGAGCAGTACTTC. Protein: CASSPASGRLGLYYEQYF.

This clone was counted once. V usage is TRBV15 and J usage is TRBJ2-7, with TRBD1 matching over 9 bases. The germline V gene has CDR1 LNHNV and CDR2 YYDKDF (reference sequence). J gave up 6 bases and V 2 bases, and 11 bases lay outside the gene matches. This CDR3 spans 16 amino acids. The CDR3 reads CATSRLDPGQGVEQYF. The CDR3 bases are TGTGCCACCAGCAGACTAGACCCGGGACAGGGTGTCGAGCAGTACTTC. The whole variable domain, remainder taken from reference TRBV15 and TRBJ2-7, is DAMVIQNPRYQVTQFGKPVTLSCSQTLNHNVMYWYQQKSSQAPKLLFHYYDKDFNNEADTPDNFQSRRPNTSFCFLDIRSPGLGDTAMYLCATSRLDPGQGVEQYFGPGTRLTVT.

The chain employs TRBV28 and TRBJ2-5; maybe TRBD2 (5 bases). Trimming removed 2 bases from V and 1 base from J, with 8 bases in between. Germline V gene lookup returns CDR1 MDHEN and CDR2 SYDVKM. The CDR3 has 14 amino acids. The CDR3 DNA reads TGTGCCAGCAGTTTACGGGGTCCCCAAGAGACCCAGTACTTC. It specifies CASSLRGPQETQYF.

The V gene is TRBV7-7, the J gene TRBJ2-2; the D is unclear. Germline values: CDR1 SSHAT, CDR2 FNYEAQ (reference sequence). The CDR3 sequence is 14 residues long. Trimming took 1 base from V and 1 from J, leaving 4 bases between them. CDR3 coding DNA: TGTGCCAGCAGCTTAGGACAGAACACCGGGGAGCTGTTTTTT. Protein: CASSLGQNTGELFF.

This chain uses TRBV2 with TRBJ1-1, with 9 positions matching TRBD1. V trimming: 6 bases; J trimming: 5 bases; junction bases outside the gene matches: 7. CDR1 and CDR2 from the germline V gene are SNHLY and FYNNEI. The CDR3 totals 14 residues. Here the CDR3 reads CASSITGGDTEAFF. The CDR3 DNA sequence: TGTGCCAGCAGCATCACAGGGGGCGATACTGAAGCTTTCTTT.

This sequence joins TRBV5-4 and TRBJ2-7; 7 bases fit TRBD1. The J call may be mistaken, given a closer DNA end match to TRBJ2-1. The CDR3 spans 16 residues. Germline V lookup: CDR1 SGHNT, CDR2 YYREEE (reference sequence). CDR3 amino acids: CASSLGDSHSGYEQFF. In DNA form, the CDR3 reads TGTGCCAGCAGCTTGGGGGACAGCCACTCGGGCTACGAGCAGTTCTTC.

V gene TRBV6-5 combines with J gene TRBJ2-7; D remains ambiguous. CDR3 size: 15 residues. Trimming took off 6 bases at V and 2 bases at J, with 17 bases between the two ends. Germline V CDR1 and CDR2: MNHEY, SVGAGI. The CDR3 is CASSPQTAATYEQYF. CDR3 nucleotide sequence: TGTGCCAGCAGCCCTCAAACTGCGGCTACCTACGAGCAGTACTTC.

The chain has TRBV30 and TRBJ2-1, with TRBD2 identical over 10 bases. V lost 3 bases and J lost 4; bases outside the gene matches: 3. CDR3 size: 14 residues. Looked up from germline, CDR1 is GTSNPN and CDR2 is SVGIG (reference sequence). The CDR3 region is CAWSGTSAYNEQFF. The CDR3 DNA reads TGTGCCTGGAGCGGGACTAGCGCTTACAATGAGCAGTTCTTC.

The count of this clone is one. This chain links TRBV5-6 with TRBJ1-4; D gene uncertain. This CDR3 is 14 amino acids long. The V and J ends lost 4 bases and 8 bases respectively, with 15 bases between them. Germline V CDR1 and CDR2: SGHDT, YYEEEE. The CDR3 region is CASSRREWVEKLFF. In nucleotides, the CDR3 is TGTGCCAGCAGCCGACGGGAGTGGGTCGAAAAACTGTTTTTT.

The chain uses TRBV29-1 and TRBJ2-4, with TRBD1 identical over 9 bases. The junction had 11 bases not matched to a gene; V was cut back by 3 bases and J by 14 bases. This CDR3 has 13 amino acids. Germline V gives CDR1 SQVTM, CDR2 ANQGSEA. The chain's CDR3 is CSVDGSGTGSEYF. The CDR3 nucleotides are TGCAGCGTTGATGGGTCAGGGACAGGGTCGGAGTACTTC.

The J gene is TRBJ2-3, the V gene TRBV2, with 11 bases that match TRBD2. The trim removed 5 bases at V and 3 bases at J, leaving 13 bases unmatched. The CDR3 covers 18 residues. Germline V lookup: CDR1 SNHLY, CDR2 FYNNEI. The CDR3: CASSYTGTSGVGTDTQYF. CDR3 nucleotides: TGTGCCAGCAGTTACACCGGGACTAGCGGTGTGGGGACAGATACGCAGTATTTT. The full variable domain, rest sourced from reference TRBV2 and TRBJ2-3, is EPEVTQTPSHQVTQMGQEVILRCVPISNHLYFYWYRQILGQKVEFLVSFYNNEISEKSEIFDDQFSVERPDGSNFTLKIRSTKLEDSAMYFCASSYTGTSGVGTDTQYFGPGTRLTVL.

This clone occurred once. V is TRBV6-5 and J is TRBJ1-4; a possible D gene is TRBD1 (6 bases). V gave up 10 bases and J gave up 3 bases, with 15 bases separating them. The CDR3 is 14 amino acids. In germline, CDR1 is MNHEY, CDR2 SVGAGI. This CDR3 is CATQGPGSNEKLFF. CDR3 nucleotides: TGTGCCACCCAGGGGCCCGGGTCTAATGAAAAACTGTTTTTT.

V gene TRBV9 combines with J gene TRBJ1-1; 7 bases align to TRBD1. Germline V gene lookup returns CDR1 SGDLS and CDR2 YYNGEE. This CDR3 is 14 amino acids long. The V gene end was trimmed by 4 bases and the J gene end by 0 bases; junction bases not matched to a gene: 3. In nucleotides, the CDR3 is TGTGCCAGCAGCCGGGACAGTCTGAACACTGAAGCTTTCTTT. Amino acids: CASSRDSLNTEAFF.

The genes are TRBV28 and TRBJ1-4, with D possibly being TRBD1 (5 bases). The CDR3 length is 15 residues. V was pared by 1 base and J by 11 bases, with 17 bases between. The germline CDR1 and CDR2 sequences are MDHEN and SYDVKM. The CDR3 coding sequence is TGTGCCAGCAGTTTATTGGCGGGGACCGGGAGGAAACTGTTTTTT. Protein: CASSLLAGTGRKLFF.

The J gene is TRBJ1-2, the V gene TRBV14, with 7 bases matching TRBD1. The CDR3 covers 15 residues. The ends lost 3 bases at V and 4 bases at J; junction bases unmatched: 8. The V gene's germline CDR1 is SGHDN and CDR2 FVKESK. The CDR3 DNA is TGTGCCAGCAGCCATGGTCGACAGGGCGTCTATGGCTACACCTTC. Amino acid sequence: CASSHGRQGVYGYTF.

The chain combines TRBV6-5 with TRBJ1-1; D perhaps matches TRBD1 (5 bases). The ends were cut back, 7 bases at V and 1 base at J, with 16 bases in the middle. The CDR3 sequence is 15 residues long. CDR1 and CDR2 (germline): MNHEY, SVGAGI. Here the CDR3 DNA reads TGTGCCAGCACCGTCAGGGCGAAGTCGAACACTGAAGCTTTCTTT. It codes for CASTVRAKSNTEAFF.

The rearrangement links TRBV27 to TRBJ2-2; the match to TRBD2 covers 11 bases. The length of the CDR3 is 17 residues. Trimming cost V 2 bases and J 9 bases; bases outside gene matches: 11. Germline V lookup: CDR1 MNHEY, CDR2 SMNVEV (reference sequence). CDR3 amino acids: CASSLTTSGSGRRELFF. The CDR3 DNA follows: TGTGCCAGCAGTTTAACCACTAGCGGGAGTGGTCGGAGGGAGCTGTTTTTT.

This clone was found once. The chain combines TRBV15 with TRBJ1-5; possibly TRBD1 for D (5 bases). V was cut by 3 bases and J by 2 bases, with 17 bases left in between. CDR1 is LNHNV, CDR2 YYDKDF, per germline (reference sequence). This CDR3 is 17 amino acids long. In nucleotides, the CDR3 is TGTGCCACCAGCAGTTACAGCGGCTCGGGGGGCAATCAGCCCCAGCATTTT. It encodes CATSSYSGSGGNQPQHF.

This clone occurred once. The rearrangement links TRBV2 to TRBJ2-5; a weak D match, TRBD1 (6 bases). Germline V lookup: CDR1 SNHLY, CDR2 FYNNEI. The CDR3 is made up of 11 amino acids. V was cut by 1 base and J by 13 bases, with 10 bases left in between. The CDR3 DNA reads TGTGCCAGCAGTGAAGAGGGGGTAAGGTACTTC. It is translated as CASSEEGVRYF.

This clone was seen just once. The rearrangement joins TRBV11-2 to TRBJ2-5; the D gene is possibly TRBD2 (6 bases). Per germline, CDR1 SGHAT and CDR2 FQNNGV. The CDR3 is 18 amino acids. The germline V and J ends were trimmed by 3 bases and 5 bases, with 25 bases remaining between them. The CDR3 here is CASSFRGTGVLLKETQYF. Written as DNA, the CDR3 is TGTGCCAGCAGCTTCCGGGGGACGGGGGTATTATTAAAGGAGACCCAGTACTTC.

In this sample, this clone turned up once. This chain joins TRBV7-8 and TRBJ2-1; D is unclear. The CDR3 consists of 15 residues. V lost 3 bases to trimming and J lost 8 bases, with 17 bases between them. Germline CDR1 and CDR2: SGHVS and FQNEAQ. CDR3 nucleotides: TGTGCCAGCAGCTTTTATGAGCAGCCTGAGGATGAGCAGTTCTTC. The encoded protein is CASSFYEQPEDEQFF.

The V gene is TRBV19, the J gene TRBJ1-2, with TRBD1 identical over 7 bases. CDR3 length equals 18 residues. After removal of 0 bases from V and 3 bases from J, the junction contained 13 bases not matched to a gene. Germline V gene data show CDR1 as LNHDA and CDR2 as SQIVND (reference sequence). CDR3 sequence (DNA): TGTGCCAGTAGTATAGACCCCGGGACAGCGTTTACCGACTATGGCTACACCTTC. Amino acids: CASSIDPGTAFTDYGYTF.

The CDR3 region is CASSLSLNSNQPQHF. The CDR3, as DNA: TGTGCCAGTAGCCTCTCCCTTAATAGCAATCAGCCCCAGCATTTT. The rearrangement uses TRBV19 and TRBJ1-5; D is uncertain. Looked up from germline, CDR1 is LNHDA and CDR2 is SQIVND (reference sequence). Trimming took 6 bases from V and 0 from J, leaving 12 bases between them. This CDR3 contains 15 residues.

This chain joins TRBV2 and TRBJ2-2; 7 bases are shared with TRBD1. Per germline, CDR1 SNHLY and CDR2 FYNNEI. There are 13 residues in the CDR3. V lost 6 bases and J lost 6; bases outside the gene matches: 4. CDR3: CASRTGQAGELFF. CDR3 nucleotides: TGTGCCAGCAGGACAGGGCAGGCCGGGGAGCTGTTTTTT.

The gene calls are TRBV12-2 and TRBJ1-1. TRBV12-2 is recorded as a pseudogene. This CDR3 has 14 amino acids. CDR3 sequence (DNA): TGTGCAAGTCGCTTACCCGGGAGGCACACTGAAGCTTTCTTT. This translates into CASRLPGRHTEAFF.

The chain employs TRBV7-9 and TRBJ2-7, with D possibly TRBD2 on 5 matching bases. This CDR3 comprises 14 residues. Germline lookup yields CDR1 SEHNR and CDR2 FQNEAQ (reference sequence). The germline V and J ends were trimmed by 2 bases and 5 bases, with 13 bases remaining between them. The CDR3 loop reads CASSLTGFTDEQYF. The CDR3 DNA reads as TGTGCCAGCAGCTTAACGGGATTCACGGACGAGCAGTACTTC. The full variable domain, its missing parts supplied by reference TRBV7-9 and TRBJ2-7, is DTGVSQNPRHKITKRGQNVTFRCDPISEHNRLYWYRQTLGQGPEFLTYFQNEAQLEKSRLLSDRFSAERPKGSFSTLEIQRTEQGDSAMYLCASSLTGFTDEQYFGPGTRLTVT.

The CDR3 sequence is CASRRTEKTGELFF. The CDR3 coding sequence is TGTGCCAGCAGACGGACAGAAAAGACCGGGGAGCTGTTTTTT. This rearrangement joins TRBV9 to TRBJ2-2, with D tentatively TRBD1 (6 bases). In germline, CDR1 is SGDLS, CDR2 YYNGEE. The germline V and J ends were trimmed by 5 bases and 5 bases, with 13 bases remaining between them. This CDR3 contains 14 residues.